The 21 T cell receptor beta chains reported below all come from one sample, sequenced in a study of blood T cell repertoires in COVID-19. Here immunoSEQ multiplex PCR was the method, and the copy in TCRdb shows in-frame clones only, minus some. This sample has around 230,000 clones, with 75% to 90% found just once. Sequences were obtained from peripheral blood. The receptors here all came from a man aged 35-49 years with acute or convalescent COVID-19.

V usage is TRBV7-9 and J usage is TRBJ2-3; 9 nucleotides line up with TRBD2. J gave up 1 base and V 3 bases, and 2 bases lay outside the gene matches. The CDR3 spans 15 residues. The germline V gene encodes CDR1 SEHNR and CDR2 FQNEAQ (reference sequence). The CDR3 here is CASSLRTSGTDTQYF. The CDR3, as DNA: TGTGCCAGCAGCTTGAGGACTAGCGGCACAGATACGCAGTATTTT. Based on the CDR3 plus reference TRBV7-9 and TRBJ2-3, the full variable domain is DTGVSQNPRHKITKRGQNVTFRCDPISEHNRLYWYRQTLGQGPEFLTYFQNEAQLEKSRLLSDRFSAERPKGSFSTLEIQRTEQGDSAMYLCASSLRTSGTDTQYFGPGTRLTVL.

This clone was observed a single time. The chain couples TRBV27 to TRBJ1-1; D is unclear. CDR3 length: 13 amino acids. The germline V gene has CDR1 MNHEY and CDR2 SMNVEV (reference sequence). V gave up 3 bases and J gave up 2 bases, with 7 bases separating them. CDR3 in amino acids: CASSFNRNTEAFF. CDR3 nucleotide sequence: TGTGCCAGCAGTTTCAACAGAAACACTGAAGCTTTCTTT.

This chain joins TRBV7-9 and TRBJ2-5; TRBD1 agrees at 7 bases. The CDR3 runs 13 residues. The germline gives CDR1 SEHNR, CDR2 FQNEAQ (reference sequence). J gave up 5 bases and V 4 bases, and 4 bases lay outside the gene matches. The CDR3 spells CASSWDRPETQYF. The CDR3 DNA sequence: TGTGCCAGCAGCTGGGACAGACCCGAGACCCAGTACTTC.

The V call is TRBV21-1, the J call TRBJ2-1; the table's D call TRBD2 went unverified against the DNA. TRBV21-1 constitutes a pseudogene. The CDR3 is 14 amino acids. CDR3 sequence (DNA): TGTGCCAGCAGTAAGACTAGCGGGTACAATGAGCAGTTCTTC. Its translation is CASSKTSGYNEQFF.

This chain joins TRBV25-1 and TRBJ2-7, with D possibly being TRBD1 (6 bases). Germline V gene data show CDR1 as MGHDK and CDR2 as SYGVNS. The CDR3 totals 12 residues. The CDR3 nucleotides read TGTGCGACCAGGGGCAGGGCCTACGAGCAGTACTTC. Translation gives CATRGRAYEQYF.

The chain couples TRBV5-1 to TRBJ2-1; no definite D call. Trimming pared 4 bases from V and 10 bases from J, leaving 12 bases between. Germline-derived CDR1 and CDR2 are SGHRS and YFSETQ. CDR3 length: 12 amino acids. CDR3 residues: CASSAAESEQFF. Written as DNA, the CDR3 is TGCGCCAGCAGCGCGGCGGAGAGCGAGCAGTTCTTC.

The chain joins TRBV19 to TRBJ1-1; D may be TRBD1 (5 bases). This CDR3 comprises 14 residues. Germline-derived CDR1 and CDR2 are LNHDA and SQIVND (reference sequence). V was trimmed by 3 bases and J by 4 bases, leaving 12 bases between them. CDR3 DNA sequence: TGTGCCAGTAGTATTTCTCAGGGAGGCACTGAAGCTTTCTTT. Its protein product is CASSISQGGTEAFF. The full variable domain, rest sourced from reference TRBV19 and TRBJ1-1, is DGGITQSPKYLFRKEGQNVTLSCEQNLNHDAMYWYRQDPGQGLRLIYYSQIVNDFQKGDIAEGYSVSREKKESFPLTVTSAQKNPTAFYLCASSISQGGTEAFFGQGTRLTVV.

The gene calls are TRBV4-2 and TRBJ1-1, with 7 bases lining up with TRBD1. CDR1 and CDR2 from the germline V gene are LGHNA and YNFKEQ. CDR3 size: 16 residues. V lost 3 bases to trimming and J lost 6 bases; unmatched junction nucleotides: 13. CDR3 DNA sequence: TGTGCCAGCAGCCATGAGACAGGGAGGATCTATCCTGAAGCTTTCTTT. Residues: CASSHETGRIYPEAFF.

The CDR3 loop reads CASKTWDSGEAFF. CDR3 nucleotide sequence: TGTGCCAGCAAAACTTGGGACAGCGGAGAGGCTTTCTTT. The chain is built from TRBV6-5 and TRBJ1-1, with 7 bases fitting TRBD1. Germline CDR1 MNHEY, CDR2 SVGAGI. The length of the CDR3 is 13 residues. The junction had 13 bases not matched to a gene; V was cut back by 7 bases and J by 11 bases.

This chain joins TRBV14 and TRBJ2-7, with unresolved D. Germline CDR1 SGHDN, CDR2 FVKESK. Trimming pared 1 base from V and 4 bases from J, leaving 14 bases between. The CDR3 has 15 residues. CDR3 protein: CASSQGTASGYEQYF. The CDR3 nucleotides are TGTGCCAGCAGCCAAGGAACAGCTTCTGGATACGAGCAGTACTTC.

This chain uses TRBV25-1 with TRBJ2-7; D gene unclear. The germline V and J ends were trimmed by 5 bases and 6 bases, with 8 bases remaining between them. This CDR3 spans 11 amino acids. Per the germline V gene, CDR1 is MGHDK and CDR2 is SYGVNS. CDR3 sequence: CASSPLFEQYF. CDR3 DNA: TGTGCCAGCAGTCCTCTATTCGAGCAGTACTTC.

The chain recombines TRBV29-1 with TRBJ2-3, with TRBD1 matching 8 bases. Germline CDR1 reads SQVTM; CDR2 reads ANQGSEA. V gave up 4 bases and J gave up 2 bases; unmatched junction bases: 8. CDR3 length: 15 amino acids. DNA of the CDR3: TGCAGCGTTGGGATCACAGGGGGATACACAGATACGCAGTATTTT. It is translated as CSVGITGGYTDTQYF.

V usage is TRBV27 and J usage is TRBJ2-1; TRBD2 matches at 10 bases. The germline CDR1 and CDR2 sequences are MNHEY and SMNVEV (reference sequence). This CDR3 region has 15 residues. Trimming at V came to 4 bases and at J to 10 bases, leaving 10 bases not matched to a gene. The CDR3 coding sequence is TGTGCCAGCAGTTCTCCGGGACTAGCGATGGAAGAGCAGTTCTTC. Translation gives CASSSPGLAMEEQFF.

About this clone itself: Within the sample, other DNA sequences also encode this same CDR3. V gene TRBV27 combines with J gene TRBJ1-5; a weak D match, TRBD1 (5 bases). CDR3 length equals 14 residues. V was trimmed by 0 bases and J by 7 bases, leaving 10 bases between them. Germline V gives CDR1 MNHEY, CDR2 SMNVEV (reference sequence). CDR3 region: CASSLSGGGQPQHF. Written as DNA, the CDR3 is TGTGCCAGCAGTTTATCGGGGGGTGGACAGCCCCAGCATTTT.

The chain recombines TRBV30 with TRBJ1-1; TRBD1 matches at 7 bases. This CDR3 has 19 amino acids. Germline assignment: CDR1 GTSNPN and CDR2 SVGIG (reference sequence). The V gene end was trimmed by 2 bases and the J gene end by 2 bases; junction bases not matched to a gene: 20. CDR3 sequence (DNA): TGTGCCTGGAGTACCTCCCGGGACAGTACGGGAGCTATCAACACTGAAGCTTTCTTT. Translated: CAWSTSRDSTGAINTEAFF.

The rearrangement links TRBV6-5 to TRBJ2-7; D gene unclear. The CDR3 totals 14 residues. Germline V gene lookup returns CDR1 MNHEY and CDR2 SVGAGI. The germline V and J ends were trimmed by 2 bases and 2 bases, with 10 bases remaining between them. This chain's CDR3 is CASSYGSPTYEQYF. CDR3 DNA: TGTGCCAGCAGTTACGGTAGCCCTACCTACGAGCAGTACTTC.

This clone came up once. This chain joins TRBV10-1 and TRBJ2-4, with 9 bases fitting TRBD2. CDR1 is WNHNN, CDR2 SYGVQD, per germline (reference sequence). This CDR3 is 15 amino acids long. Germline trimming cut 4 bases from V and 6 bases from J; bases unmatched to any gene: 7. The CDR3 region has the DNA TGCGCCAGCAGTGCCAGAACTAGCGGGCGAAACATTCAGTACTTC. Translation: CASSARTSGRNIQYF.

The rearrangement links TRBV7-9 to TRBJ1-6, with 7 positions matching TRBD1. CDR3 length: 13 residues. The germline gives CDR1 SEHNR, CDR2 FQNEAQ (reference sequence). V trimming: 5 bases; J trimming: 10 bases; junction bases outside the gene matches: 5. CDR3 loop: CASSQTGWSPLHF. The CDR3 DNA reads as TGTGCCAGCAGCCAGACAGGGTGGTCACCCCTCCACTTT. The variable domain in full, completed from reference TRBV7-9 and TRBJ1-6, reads DTGVSQNPRHKITKRGQNVTFRCDPISEHNRLYWYRQTLGQGPEFLTYFQNEAQLEKSRLLSDRFSAERPKGSFSTLEIQRTEQGDSAMYLCASSQTGWSPLHFGNGTRLTVT.

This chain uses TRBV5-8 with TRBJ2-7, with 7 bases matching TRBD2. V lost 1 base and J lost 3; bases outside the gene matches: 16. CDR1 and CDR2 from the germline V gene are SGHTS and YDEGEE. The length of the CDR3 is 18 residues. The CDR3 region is CASSLSGGGFFPLYEQYF. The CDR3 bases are TGTGCCAGCAGCTTGTCCGGGGGAGGGTTTTTCCCACTCTACGAGCAGTACTTC.

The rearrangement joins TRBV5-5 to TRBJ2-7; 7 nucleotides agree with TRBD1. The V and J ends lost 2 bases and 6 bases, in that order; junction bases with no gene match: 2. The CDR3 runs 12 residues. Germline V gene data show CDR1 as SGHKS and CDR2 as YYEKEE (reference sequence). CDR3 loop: CASSFSGGEQYF. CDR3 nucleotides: TGTGCCAGCAGCTTCTCAGGGGGCGAGCAGTACTTC. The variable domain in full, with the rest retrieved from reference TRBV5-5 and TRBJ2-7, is DAGVTQSPTHLIKTRGQQVTLRCSPISGHKSVSWYQQVLGQGPQFIFQYYEKEERGRGNFPDRFSARQFPNYSSELNVNALLLGDSALYLCASSFSGGEQYFGPGTRLTVT.

The CDR3 nucleotides read TGTGCCAGCTCACCAAACCGAGTCTCTGGAAACACCATATATTTT. The encoded protein is CASSPNRVSGNTIYF. This chain joins TRBV18 and TRBJ1-3; D is unresolved. The CDR3 spans 15 residues. From germline, CDR1 is KGHSH and CDR2 LQKENI. V was pared by 2 bases and J by 0 bases, with 8 bases between.